The 23 T cell receptor beta chains below come from one sample, sequenced in a study of cytomegalovirus exposure and HLA in healthy donors. A multiplex PCR was run with 60 Vbeta primers and 13 Jbeta primers. Assay: immunoSEQ multiplex PCR; the TCRdb copy retains only in-frame clones and omits some. The sample carries around 150,000 clones, 80% to 90% recorded once. The sample taken for sequencing was PBMCs. These receptors were taken from a man aged 18 to 30 in good health and CMV-seropositive.

Note on this clone: Mismatch with germline at one junction end may stem from a read error. The CDR3 nucleotides are TGTGCCAGCGTGACAGGCCCTGGGGCCAACGGCCTGACTTTC. It yields the protein CASVTGPGANGLTF. The V call is TRBV2, the J call TRBJ2-6, with D possibly matching TRBD1 (6 bases). CDR3 size: 14 residues. Germline V gene lookup returns CDR1 SNHLY and CDR2 FYNNEI.

The chain joins TRBV12-5 to TRBJ2-7; 7 bases agree with TRBD2. The CDR3 spans 15 residues. Germline assignment: CDR1 LGHNT and CDR2 FRNRAP. Trimming took 1 base from V and 2 from J; bases not matched to a gene: 5. The CDR3 DNA follows: TGTGCTAGTGGTTTGGGGGGGGGAGGGGCCTACGAGCAGTACTTC. Encoded protein: CASGLGGGGAYEQYF.

The chain combines TRBV11-2 with TRBJ2-7; no firm D call. V gave up 0 bases and J gave up 2 bases, with 14 bases separating them. This CDR3 spans 16 amino acids. Germline V CDR1 and CDR2: SGHAT, FQNNGV. CDR3 loop: CASSLEVAATAYEQYF. CDR3 nucleotide sequence: TGTGCCAGCAGCTTAGAGGTAGCTGCGACCGCCTACGAGCAGTACTTC. Full variable domain (outside the CDR3, taken from reference TRBV11-2 and TRBJ2-7): EAGVAQSPRYKIIEKRQSVAFWCNPISGHATLYWYQQILGQGPKLLIQFQNNGVVDDSQLPKDRFSAERLKGVDSTLKIQPAKLEDSAVYLCASSLEVAATAYEQYFGPGTRLTVT.

V usage is TRBV29-1 and J usage is TRBJ2-5, with D tentatively TRBD1 (6 bases). The CDR3 sequence is 13 residues long. Germline V gene data show CDR1 as SQVTM and CDR2 as ANQGSEA. Trimming removed 7 bases from V and 4 bases from J, with 16 bases in between. CDR3 amino acids: CSGGQGVPETQYF. DNA of the CDR3: TGCAGCGGGGGGCAAGGGGTACCAGAGACCCAGTACTTC. Based on the CDR3 plus reference TRBV29-1 and TRBJ2-5, the full variable domain is SAVISQKPSRDICQRGTSLTIQCQVDSQVTMMFWYRQQPGQSLTLIATANQGSEATYESGFVIDKFPISRPNLTFSTLTVSNMSPEDSSIYLCSGGQGVPETQYFGPGTRLLVL.

The chain uses TRBV12-5 and TRBJ2-1; TRBD1 aligns across 10 bases. Trimming at V came to 6 bases and at J to 7 bases, leaving 9 bases not matched to a gene. The CDR3 consists of 15 residues. Germline V gene sequence: CDR1 LGHNT, CDR2 FRNRAP. The CDR3 loop is CASGPPGQGWNEQFF. The CDR3 region has the DNA TGTGCTAGTGGACCCCCGGGACAGGGGTGGAATGAGCAGTTCTTC.

The chain uses TRBV6-1 and TRBJ2-3; weak D call: TRBD2 (6 bases). V lost 3 bases and J lost 2, with 12 bases in between. CDR3 size: 15 residues. Germline V gene sequence: CDR1 MNHNS, CDR2 SASEGT. This chain's CDR3 is CASSDQWTNTDTQYF. The CDR3 DNA follows: TGTGCCAGCAGTGACCAATGGACTAACACAGATACGCAGTATTTT.

The V gene is TRBV28, the J gene TRBJ1-1; 7 bases align to TRBD1. The CDR3 consists of 12 residues. V shed 2 bases and J 10 bases; nucleotides not matched to a gene: 4. CDR1 and CDR2 from the germline V gene are MDHEN and SYDVKM. CDR3 residues: CASSLAGGRAFF. CDR3 bases: TGTGCCAGCAGTTTAGCAGGGGGAAGAGCTTTCTTT.

The rearrangement links TRBV7-8 to TRBJ2-7; unclear D gene. In germline, CDR1 is SGHVS, CDR2 FQNEAQ. V lost 5 bases, J lost 2 bases, and 16 bases lay in between. This CDR3 comprises 15 residues. CDR3 in amino acids: CASSPGVAATYEQYF. The CDR3 DNA reads as TGTGCCAGCAGCCCCGGAGTGGCCGCTACCTACGAGCAGTACTTC.

This chain connects TRBV30 to TRBJ1-5; 8 nucleotides line up with TRBD1. The germline V gene encodes CDR1 GTSNPN and CDR2 SVGIG (reference sequence). The trim removed 7 bases at V and 0 bases at J, leaving 11 bases unmatched. This CDR3 is 16 amino acids long. The DNA of the CDR3 is TGTGCCTTTCGGACAGGGCGGATACATAGCAATCAGCCCCAGCATTTT. This codes for CAFRTGRIHSNQPQHF.

This clone has a single count. J is TRBJ2-1 and V is TRBV9; D is unclear. CDR1 SGDLS and CDR2 YYNGEE come from the germline V gene. The CDR3 is 11 amino acids. V was clipped by 0 bases and J by 8 bases, with 3 bases between them. The CDR3 sequence is CASSVADEQFF. The CDR3 DNA sequence: TGTGCCAGCAGCGTAGCTGATGAGCAGTTCTTC.

The chain couples TRBV5-8 to TRBJ2-7; the D gene is possibly TRBD2 (5 bases). The V and J ends lost 7 bases and 1 base respectively, with 30 bases between them. The germline V gene encodes CDR1 SGHTS and CDR2 YDEGEE. There are 19 residues in the CDR3. CDR3: CASPRAIELPRGSSYEQYF. CDR3 DNA: TGTGCCAGCCCGAGAGCTATCGAACTCCCCCGGGGATCTTCCTACGAGCAGTACTTC.

CDR3 sequence (DNA): TGTGCCATCAGTGAAGAAGAGGGCTATGGCTACACCTTC. It encodes CAISEEEGYGYTF. The chain is built from TRBV10-3 and TRBJ1-2; D unresolved. V lost 3 bases to trimming and J lost 4 bases, with 9 bases between them. Looked up from germline, CDR1 is ENHRY and CDR2 is SYGVKD. The CDR3 contains 13 residues.

The CDR3 sequence: CASSEPTGNQPQHF. The CDR3 DNA follows: TGTGCCAGCAGTGAGCCGACAGGTAATCAGCCCCAGCATTTT. The chain links TRBV6-1 to TRBJ1-5, with TRBD1 as a possible D gene (6 bases). This CDR3 is built from 14 residues. The germline CDR1 and CDR2 sequences are MNHNS and SASEGT. V lost 3 bases, J lost 4 bases, and 10 bases lay in between.

This chain joins TRBV2 and TRBJ1-5; D possibly corresponds to TRBD1 (5 bases). V gave up 0 bases and J gave up 4 bases, with 13 bases separating them. The CDR3 runs 16 residues. Germline-derived CDR1 and CDR2 are SNHLY and FYNNEI. The CDR3 DNA reads TGTGCCAGCAGTGAAGCGCTTCGACAGCCAAATCAGCCCCAGCATTTT. Protein sequence: CASSEALRQPNQPQHF.

This clone was seen only a few times. The chain recombines TRBV7-9 with TRBJ1-1; D is possibly TRBD1 (6 bases). The germline CDR1 and CDR2 sequences are SEHNR and FQNEAQ (reference sequence). V was pared by 5 bases and J by 6 bases, with 16 bases between. The CDR3 covers 14 residues. The CDR3 sequence is CASSKAGEVAEAFF. Written as DNA, the CDR3 is TGTGCCAGCAGCAAGGCAGGGGAAGTCGCTGAAGCTTTCTTT.

About this clone: One end of the junction is discordant with germline, which a read error may explain. V is TRBV5-1 and J is TRBJ2-6; TRBD2 agrees at 8 bases. Per germline, CDR1 SGHRS and CDR2 YFSETQ. This CDR3 region has 20 residues. The CDR3 region is CASSSGGGSLVVPGANGLTF. The CDR3, as DNA: TGCGCCAGCAGCTCGGGGGGGGGCTCCCTGGTGGTCCCTGGGGCCAACGGCCTGACTTTC.

The J gene is TRBJ2-2, the V gene TRBV18; 8 bases are shared with TRBD1. Germline V gene sequence: CDR1 KGHSH, CDR2 LQKENI. The CDR3 runs to 14 residues. V was clipped by 6 bases and J by 6 bases; unmatched bases: 6. CDR3 sequence: CASSPQGASGELFF. Written as DNA, the CDR3 is TGTGCCAGCTCGCCCCAGGGGGCATCCGGGGAGCTGTTTTTT.

V usage is TRBV6-1 and J usage is TRBJ2-3, with 8 bases aligning to TRBD2. Losses at the gene ends were 4 bases for V and 2 bases for J; bases not matched to a gene: 5. The CDR3 extends over 15 amino acids. From germline, CDR1 is MNHNS and CDR2 SASEGT. CDR3 protein: CASSVLRGATDTQYF. CDR3 coding DNA: TGTGCCAGCAGTGTTCTGCGGGGGGCCACAGATACGCAGTATTTT.

This chain connects TRBV5-4 to TRBJ1-4; D gene uncertain. The CDR3 consists of 14 residues. Looked up from germline, CDR1 is SGHNT and CDR2 is YYREEE (reference sequence). Trimming cost V 3 bases and J 4 bases, with 10 bases left between them. The chain's CDR3 is CASSSQAGNEKLFF. The CDR3 region has the DNA TGTGCCAGCAGCTCCCAGGCCGGTAATGAAAAACTGTTTTTT.

The chain uses TRBV7-2 and TRBJ2-5; 12 positions agree with TRBD2. Germline lookup yields CDR1 SGHTA and CDR2 FQGNSA. Trimming cost V 5 bases and J 5 bases; bases outside gene matches: 3. CDR3 length: 14 residues. CDR3 residues: CASSPGLAGETQYF. The CDR3 DNA sequence: TGTGCCAGCAGCCCCGGACTAGCGGGGGAGACCCAGTACTTC.

The chain recombines TRBV5-4 with TRBJ1-5, with D perhaps matching TRBD1 (5 bases). CDR1 and CDR2 (germline): SGHNT, YYREEE (reference sequence). V was clipped by 4 bases and J by 3 bases, with 8 bases between them. The CDR3 has 13 residues. The CDR3 nucleotides are TGTGCCAGCAGCCGGGGGGTCAATCAGCCCCAGCATTTT. It is translated as CASSRGVNQPQHF.

The chain combines TRBV9 with TRBJ2-5, with TRBD2 matching 8 bases. V lost 3 bases, J lost 9 bases, and 7 bases stayed unmatched. Per the germline V gene, CDR1 is SGDLS and CDR2 is YYNGEE. This CDR3 comprises 13 residues. DNA of the CDR3: TGTGCCAGCAGCGAAACTAGCGGCTTGGCCCAGTACTTC. Translated: CASSETSGLAQYF.

The chain has TRBV4-3 and TRBJ2-7, with a weak D call TRBD2 (7 bases). CDR1 and CDR2 (germline): LGHNA, YSLEER. V shed 2 bases and J shed 3 bases, with 14 bases lying between them. The length of the CDR3 is 15 residues. CDR3 protein: CASSQSGGAHYEQYF. In DNA form, the CDR3 reads TGCGCCAGCAGCCAATCTGGGGGGGCCCACTACGAGCAGTACTTC.